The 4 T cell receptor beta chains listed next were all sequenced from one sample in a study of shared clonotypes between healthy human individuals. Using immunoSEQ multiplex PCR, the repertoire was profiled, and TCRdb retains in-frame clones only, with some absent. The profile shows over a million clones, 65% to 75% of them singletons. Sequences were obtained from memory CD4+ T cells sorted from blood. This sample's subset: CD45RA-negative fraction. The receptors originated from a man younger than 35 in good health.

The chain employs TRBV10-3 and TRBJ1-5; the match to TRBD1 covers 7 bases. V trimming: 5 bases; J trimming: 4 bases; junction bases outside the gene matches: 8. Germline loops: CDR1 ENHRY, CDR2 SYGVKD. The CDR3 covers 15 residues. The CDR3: CAISNLGGLNQPQHF. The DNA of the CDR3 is TGTGCCATCAGTAACCTAGGGGGCCTGAATCAGCCCCAGCATTTT.

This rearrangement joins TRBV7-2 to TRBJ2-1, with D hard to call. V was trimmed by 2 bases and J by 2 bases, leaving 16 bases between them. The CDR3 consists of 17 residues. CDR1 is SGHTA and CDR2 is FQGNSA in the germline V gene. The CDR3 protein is CASSLTRAGVPYNEQFF. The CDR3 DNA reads TGTGCCAGCAGCTTAACGCGAGCAGGAGTGCCCTACAATGAGCAGTTCTTC.

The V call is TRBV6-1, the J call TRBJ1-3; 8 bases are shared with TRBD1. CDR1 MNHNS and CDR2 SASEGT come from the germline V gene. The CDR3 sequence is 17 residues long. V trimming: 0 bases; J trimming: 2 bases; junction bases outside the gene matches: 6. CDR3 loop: CASSEASPTGAGNTIYF. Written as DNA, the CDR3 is TGTGCCAGCAGTGAAGCGAGCCCGACAGGGGCTGGAAACACCATATATTTT.

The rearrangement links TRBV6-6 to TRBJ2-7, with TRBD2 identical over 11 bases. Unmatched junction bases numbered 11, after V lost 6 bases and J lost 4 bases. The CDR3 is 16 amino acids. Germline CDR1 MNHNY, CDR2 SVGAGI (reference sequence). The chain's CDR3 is CASSPRTSGSTYEQYF. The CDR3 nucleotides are TGTGCCAGCAGCCCTCGCACTAGCGGGAGTACGTACGAGCAGTACTTC.